Listed here is a single TCR beta chain. Its antigen remains unidentified. This sample was taken from a study of T cell responses to AZD1222 COVID-19 vaccine. Regarding the study as a whole: All repertoire sampling was performed exclusively after the peak T cell response.

The repertoire was sequenced with immunoSEQ multiplex PCR; TCRdb's copy has only in-frame clones and lacks some. The sample includes roughly 100,000 clones, about 93% of them seen just once. The germline V gene has CDR1 ENHRY and CDR2 SYGVKD. V shed 10 bases, J shed 0 bases, and the junction held 3 bases outside the gene matches. The CDR3 runs to 12 residues. V usage is TRBV10-3 and J usage is TRBJ2-7; the match to TRBD2 covers 7 bases. The sample here was peripheral blood, taken on day 0 of AZD1222 vaccination. This receptor was obtained from an adult in good health. CDR3 DNA sequence: TGTGCCACCTGGGGGGGCTCCTACGAGCAGTACTTC. Its protein product is CATWGGSYEQYF.